The sequence of this T cell receptor beta chain was determined in a study of cytomegalovirus exposure and HLA in healthy donors. Study information: An early data release held tens of millions of unique TCRs from HLA-typed donors. Study-level points and caveats: TRBV6-2, TRBV6-3 and other indistinguishable V segments were excluded. Later work found that TCR association rates differed between HLA loci; DRB1 had the most and HLA-C the fewest.

The CDR3 loop spans 13 amino acids. V shed 5 bases and J 6 bases; nucleotides not matched to a gene: 6. Germline V lookup: CDR1 SNHLY, CDR2 FYNNEI. The PCR used 60 Vbeta and 13 Jbeta primers. The repertoire was sequenced with immunoSEQ multiplex PCR; TCRdb's copy has only in-frame clones and lacks some. The top ten hold 3.5% to 4.5% of the sample, which has 95,000 to 130,000 clones, roughly three quarters seen once. In this sample, this clone turned up once. Its cognate antigen is unknown. The V call is TRBV2, the J call TRBJ1-2, with 7 bases identical to TRBD1. Sequencing was carried out using PBMCs. This receptor was obtained from a man younger than 45 in good health and CMV-seropositive. CDR3 amino acids: CASSPQGEDGYTF. For the CDR3, the DNA is TGTGCCAGCAGTCCCCAGGGGGAAGATGGCTACACCTTC.